This TCR beta chain was sequenced in a study of brain T cells in children with intractable seizures. Only cases whose brain tissue showed the highest T cell transcript signatures were sequenced. This CDR3 spans 12 amino acids. V was pared by 4 bases and J by 2 bases, with 8 bases between. Germline CDR1 SQVTM, CDR2 ANQGSEA. Repertoires were generated with immunoSEQ multiplex PCR, while TCRdb's copy carries only in-frame clones and drops some. The data show around 70,000 clones, more than 85% seen once. This clone has just one count. Here the sequenced sample was peripheral blood, taken at surgery. This sequence was found in a boy under two years old with tuberous sclerosis and intractable seizures. The rearrangement joins TRBV29-1 to TRBJ2-5; D unclear. The CDR3 region is CSVVLSQETQYF. In DNA, the CDR3 is TGCAGCGTTGTTCTCTCTCAAGAGACCCAGTACTTC.